The TCR beta chain under discussion was sequenced for a study of cytomegalovirus exposure and HLA in healthy donors (dated by TCRdb to the late 2010s). With respect to the entire study: An earlier analysis of approximately 640 of the donors reported 250 to 350 Gb of sequence data and around 110 million unique TCR beta sequences from about 200 million T cells. Typing coverage varied by locus: roughly 620-630 donors for A, B, C, DRB1 and DQB1; roughly 560 for DQA1; approximately 610 for DPA1; around 490 for DPB1. Four to six DR-DQ haplotypes were handled as single units for association and clustering, since linkage in the cohort was strong. In addition to the first cohort of 650 to 750 subjects, a separate validation cohort of 120 different subjects was used. Using immunosequencing, the study profiled T cell repertoires from 500 to 800 subjects and related those repertoires to cytomegalovirus serostatus. An earlier analysis of several hundred of the donors applied high-throughput TCR beta sequencing to assess whether each TCR beta V gene segment acted as functional or pseudogenic. The study was designed to test whether signatures of past pathogen exposure could be identified by cataloging public T cell receptors. To predict cytomegalovirus infection status, the study combined high-throughput TCR immunosequencing, statistical association of individual TCRs with disease status, and machine learning. Both class I and class II loci were covered by HLA typing, at four-digit resolution. Among the approximately 400 genotyped donors, approximately 82% belonged to the genetic ancestry cluster associated with self-reported Caucasian donors. In the later analysis, no new phenotypic data were used to find candidate immune exposures; instead, reliance was placed on TCR beta sequences and their occurrence across donors. Donor age, sex, ethnicity and CMV serostatus were compiled together with the repertoire data. An early release covering 550 to 700 HLA-typed donors comprised about 310 gigabases of sequencing data and 85 million or so unique TCR sequences. A later genetic analysis used genome-wide SNP genotypes for about 60% of the roughly 700 donors, treating that subset as a discovery cohort. In a later analysis, previously published TCR beta repertoires from 550 to 750 donors were re-analyzed and high-resolution HLA genotyping was added so that TCR occurrence patterns could be studied. Every repertoire in the discovery cohort had been generated on one and the same sequencing platform. On average, roughly 250,000 unique TCR beta nucleotide sequences were sequenced per donor among a few hundred genotyped donors of the cohort, with around 19% of those sequences being non-productive.

Comment on this clone: The antigen it binds to is not known. No base quality information exists; no much larger clone differs at one position.

Library generation was performed with the immunoSEQ multiplex PCR assay. For the multiplex PCR, a mixture combining 60 forward primers for TCR Vbeta segments and 13 reverse primers for TCR Jbeta segments was used. Amplification of the CDR3 region of rearranged TCR beta genes was performed with a multiplex PCR assay on genomic DNA. Amplified TCR beta libraries were sequenced as 87-base-pair reads on the Illumina HiSeq System. In the source study's methods: A later analysis tallied 70 million to 100 million unique TCR beta chains across the 640 or so repertoires, and approximately 9.9 million of those chains were shared by two or more donors. Raw reads were error-corrected and collapsed into unique sequences by a nearest-neighbor algorithm in which closely related sequences were merged to remove PCR and sequencing errors. CDR3 sequences were aligned to IMGT reference sequences to assign V, D and J gene segments. Each retained sequence needed at least a six-nucleotide match to both a V gene segment and a J gene segment. A rearrangement counted as productive if the CDR3 had no stop codons and remained in frame with V and J, and every other rearrangement counted as non-productive. Following IMGT convention, CDR3 was defined as the stretch from the second conserved V-encoded cysteine up to the conserved J-encoded phenylalanine. In an earlier analysis of around 570 of the donors, sequences lacking an unambiguous match to a single V gene segment were excluded. In an earlier analysis of 587 of the donors, V segments were called functional above 56.7% productive rearrangements and were called segregating when the between-donor standard deviation exceeded 5%. To diagnose cytomegalovirus status from the catalog of TCR beta chain sequences, a statistical classification framework was built. V and J gene assignment, in a later analysis, came from comparing TCR nucleotide sequences with IMGT/GENE-DB human TR gene sequences. In a later analysis, CDR3 sequences and most-parsimonious VDJ recombination scenarios were assigned using the TCRdist pipeline. In a later analysis, each TCR beta chain was defined by its CDR3 amino acid sequence together with its V-gene family, and reads lacking a unique V-gene family were excluded. In a later analysis, nearly 600 highly shared, low-generation-probability nucleotide sequences were removed to address suspected cross-contamination and a sequencing artifact. In a later analysis, a clonal expansion index was calculated for each public chain from normalized within-repertoire ranks of inferred template counts. A later analysis computed generation probabilities with a VDJ recombination model fitted to out-of-frame rearrangements, and checked the results against IGoR. Hypergeometric tests were used in a later analysis to score TCR-TCR, TCR-HLA and TCR-CMV co-occurrence, with a repertoire-size bias correction applied to the TCR pairs. False discovery rates were estimated in a later analysis by permuting HLA or CMV assignments 20 times. In a later analysis, co-occurring TCRs were grouped using DBSCAN, with TCRdist sequence similarity added in when clustering inside HLA-allele-positive subsets. For co-occurrence clustering, repertoires with fewer than 30,000 or more than 120,000 public chains were excluded, along with roughly 5 repertoires with anomalous nucleotide sharing. TCRdb took this table from immuneACCESS and kept in-frame rearrangements with V and J called. Such tables lack part of the clones; where checked against another copy, unresolved V genes explain under half of the gap, and the rest is unexplained. The V and J calls and clone size come from that table; D and trimming were worked out from the DNA. This sample has 180,000 or so clones in its table, and roughly 80% of those were observed once. The top ten clones comprise about 3% of the sample.

The cohort was made up of approximately 670 healthy bone marrow donors. All cohort members were sampled while nominally healthy, although unrecorded immune exposures were likely present. The donor was CMV seronegative and was included in the group of a few hundred seronegative cohort members. A peripheral blood sample was provided by each donor, and peripheral blood mononuclear cells were used for TCR beta sequencing. Genomic DNA was extracted from the blood cell samples with the Qiagen DNeasy Blood Extraction Kit. Overall study outcomes, separate from this receptor: A total of fewer than 200 TCR beta chains were listed by the study as associated with cytomegalovirus. V-gene and J-gene trimming of TCR beta chains was associated with a missense DCLRE1C variant in a later genetic analysis, and the association was replicated in an independent cohort. Several of the top co-occurrence clusters appeared to be linked to parvovirus B19, influenza, CMV and Epstein-Barr virus, according to a later analysis. Only TCR beta chains were sequenced in this cohort, and the absence of alpha or paired-chain data limited detectable features. The earlier analysis of approximately 540 of the donors excluded approximately 17 rarely observed V segments, including chromosome 9 orphons, because counts were too low. Three of the identified cytomegalovirus-associated TCR beta chains were confirmed in vitro to be specific for cytomegalovirus antigens. Compared with equally common non-associated chains, HLA-associated TCR beta chains in a later analysis were more clonally expanded and had lower generation probabilities. CMV serostatus was the only immune exposure information available for the cohort. Cytomegalovirus status was reported to be diagnosed by the classifier with high specificity and sensitivity in both the original and validation cohorts. Across donors, most TCR sequences were observed very rarely, whereas some public TCRs were present in many individuals. According to the authors, the approach could potentially be generalized to other disease states and immunological phenotypes. Correlated functional status among segregating V segments might reflect linkage disequilibrium, but an unknown experimental factor could not be ruled out. The sequencing pipeline was judged likely to have produced a cluster of highly shared sequence variants as a technical artifact. The presence/absence analyses assumed that sequencing depth was roughly uniform across donors, and that assumption may not be true. HLA typing was unavailable for some donors at each locus, so association tests used only the typed subset. According to a later genetic analysis, donors in an Asian-associated ancestry cluster had fewer N-insertions in productive TCRs than the roughly 670-donor mean. According to a later analysis, most CMV-associated TCR beta chains appeared to be HLA-restricted, and the HLA associations seemed to be driven largely by CMV exposure. In a later analysis, TCR association rates were found to vary across HLA loci, with the most associated TCRs seen for DRB1 alleles and the fewest for HLA-C alleles. A further reported finding was that TCR beta sequences accurately predicted the HLA-A and HLA-B alleles for most subjects in the first cohort. A later analysis associated about 18,000 TCR beta sequences with specific HLA alleles at a false discovery rate of 0.05. Strong co-occurrence of HLA alleles, especially DR and DQ, made assigning TCR associations to individual alleles difficult. In an earlier analysis of some 550 of the donors, most TCR beta V segments were observed in productive rearrangements about 87% or about 30% of the time, broadly matching IMGT annotations.

The source of this sequence is a female donor in good health and CMV-seronegative. What was sequenced was PBMCs.

The CDR3: CASSDSISGSYNEQFF. The DNA reads as follows: TGTGCCAGCAGCGATAGTATATCGGGGAGCTACAATGAGCAGTTCTTC. The chain was built from TRBV7-2 and TRBJ2-1, and TRBD2 may be the D gene, going by 5 matching bases. Counted from cysteine to phenylalanine, this CDR3 has 16 amino acids. The kept DNA is CDR3 alone, 48 bases in frame from the first base. V sheds 5 bases and J sheds 3 bases, leaving 17 bases between their ends. Looking up the germline V gene yields CDR1 SGHTA and CDR2 FQGNSA.